This T cell receptor (beta chain) is drawn from a study of OX40 agonist ivuxolimab in advanced cancers. About the full investigation: Ivuxolimab was a fully human IgG2 agonistic monoclonal antibody targeting the costimulatory receptor OX40 (CD134). Intravenous ivuxolimab was administered to patients every 2 weeks at six dose levels: 0.01, 0.1, 0.3, 1.5, 3 and 10 mg/kg. Of the approximately 50 dose-escalation patients, hepatocellular carcinoma was present in roughly 19, melanoma in some 15, renal cell carcinoma in 9 and head and neck cancer in 9. In the dose-escalation cohort, 82.7% of patients were male, and the mean age was 60 years with a range of about 20 to 79. Prior anti-PD-1, anti-PD-L1 or anti-CTLA-4 therapy was permitted, and 30% to 50% of dose-escalation patients had received checkpoint inhibitors. Three dose-escalation patients achieved partial responses, one with hepatocellular carcinoma and two with cutaneous melanoma. The purpose of peripheral TCRbeta sequencing was to test whether ivuxolimab changed TCR sequence diversity and led to clonal T-cell expansion. The paper reports the monotherapy dose-escalation portion (N = 52 patients) of the phase I ivuxolimab trial.

Genomic DNA was extracted from sorted cells for sequencing of the TCRbeta CDR3 region. TCRbeta CDR3 regions were sequenced using the immunoSEQ Assay. TCRdb stores this immuneACCESS table with in-frame sequences only. Part of the clones is absent; in the studies checked, under half of the shortfall reflects unresolved V genes, and no reason is known for the rest. For this sample there are tens of thousands of clones; around 81% appear just once. Together, the top ten hold approximately 4.8% of the sample. Study-wide conclusions, independent of this receptor: The antigen specificity of the clonally expanded peripheral T cells was not determined. Low levels of normalized T-cell clonal expansion were also seen in some patients who did not respond. After ivuxolimab, CD8+ T cells had more expanded clones than CD4+ T cells on average. In the 0.1-3.0 mg/kg groups, partial responders were among the patients with the lowest normalized peripheral clonal expansion, particularly in CD8+ T cells. At doses of 0.1 to 3.0 mg/kg, clonal expansion of both CD4+ and CD8+ T cells in blood was seen between baseline and week 6.

The trial excluded patients who had a history of autoimmune disease or were on systemic immunosuppression. Peripheral blood for TCR sequencing was collected from all dose cohorts at baseline, on cycle 4 day 1, and on cycle 7 day 1. The samples were drawn from a first-in-human, open-label, multicenter phase I dose-escalation trial of ivuxolimab. Adults with locally advanced or metastatic melanoma, renal cell carcinoma, hepatocellular carcinoma or head and neck squamous cell carcinoma were enrolled in the trial. Before TCR sequencing, CD4+ and CD8+ T cells were separately sorted from peripheral blood. Concerning this clone itself: Its binding antigen is unknown. No qualities accompany the bases; no much larger clone lies one base away.

The CDR3 has 15 amino acids, counting the end cysteine and phenylalanine. Kept here is only the CDR3 DNA, which spans 45 bases and is read in frame from base 1. Based on the germline V gene, the CDR1 and CDR2 sequences are SNHLY and FYNNEI. The V and J ends are trimmed by 1 base and 8 bases, leaving 17 bases between them. The chain employs TRBV2 and TRBJ1-2; no D gene is confidently identified. The material was CD4+ or CD8+ T cells sorted from blood, obtained in a trial of the OX40 agonist ivuxolimab. This sequence was found in an adult with an advanced solid tumor such as melanoma, head and neck, liver or kidney cancer. The DNA sequence is as follows: TGTGCCAGCAGTGAAGGCCCGGCCGACCTGAGAGGCTACACCTTC. Translated, it reads CASSEGPADLRGYTF.